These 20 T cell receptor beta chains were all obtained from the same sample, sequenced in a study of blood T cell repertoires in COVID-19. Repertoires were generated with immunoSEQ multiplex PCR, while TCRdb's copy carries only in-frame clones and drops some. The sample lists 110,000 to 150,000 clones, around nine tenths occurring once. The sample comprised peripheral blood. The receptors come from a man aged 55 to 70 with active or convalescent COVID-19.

Here the CDR3 reads CASLWDRNYGYTF. The CDR3 coding sequence is TGTGCCAGCCTTTGGGACAGGAACTATGGCTACACCTTC. This sequence joins TRBV6-4 and TRBJ1-2; 8 bases align to TRBD1. The CDR3 totals 13 residues. The germline CDR1 and CDR2 sequences are MRHNA and SNTAGT. After removal of 8 bases from V and 2 bases from J, the junction contained 4 bases not matched to a gene.

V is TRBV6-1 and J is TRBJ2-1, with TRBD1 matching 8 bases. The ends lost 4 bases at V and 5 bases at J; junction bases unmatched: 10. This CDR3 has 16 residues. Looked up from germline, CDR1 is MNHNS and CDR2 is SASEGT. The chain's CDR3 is CASSALPGQVNNEQFF. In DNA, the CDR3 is TGTGCCAGCAGTGCATTACCGGGACAGGTTAACAATGAGCAGTTCTTC.

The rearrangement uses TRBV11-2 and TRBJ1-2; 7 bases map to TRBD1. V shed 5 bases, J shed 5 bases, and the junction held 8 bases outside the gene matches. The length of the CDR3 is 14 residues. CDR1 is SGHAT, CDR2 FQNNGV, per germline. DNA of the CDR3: TGTGCCAGCAGCCCTCGGACAGGATCGTATGGCTACACCTTC. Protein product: CASSPRTGSYGYTF.

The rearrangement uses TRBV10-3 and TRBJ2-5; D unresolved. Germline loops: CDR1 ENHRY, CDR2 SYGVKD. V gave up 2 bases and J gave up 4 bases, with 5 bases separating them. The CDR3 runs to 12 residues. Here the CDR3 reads CAISETRETQYF. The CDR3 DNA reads TGTGCCATCAGTGAGACGAGAGAGACCCAGTACTTC.

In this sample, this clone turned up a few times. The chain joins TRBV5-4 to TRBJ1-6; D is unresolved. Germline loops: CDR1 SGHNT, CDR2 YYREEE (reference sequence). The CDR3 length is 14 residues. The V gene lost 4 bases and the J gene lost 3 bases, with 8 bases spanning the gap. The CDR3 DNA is TGTGCCAGCAGCGCGGCGGGCTATAATTCACCCCTCCACTTT. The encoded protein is CASSAAGYNSPLHF. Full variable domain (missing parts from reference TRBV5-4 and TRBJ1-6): ETGVTQSPTHLIKTRGQQVTLRCSSQSGHNTVSWYQQALGQGPQFIFQYYREEENGRGNFPPRFSGLQFPNYSSELNVNALELDDSALYLCASSAAGYNSPLHFGNGTRLTVT.

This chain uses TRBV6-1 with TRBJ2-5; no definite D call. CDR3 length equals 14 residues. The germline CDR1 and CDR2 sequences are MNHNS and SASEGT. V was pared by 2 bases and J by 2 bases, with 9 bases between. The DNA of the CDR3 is TGTGCCAGCAGTGAATTACGGTCTCAAGAGACCCAGTACTTC. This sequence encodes CASSELRSQETQYF.

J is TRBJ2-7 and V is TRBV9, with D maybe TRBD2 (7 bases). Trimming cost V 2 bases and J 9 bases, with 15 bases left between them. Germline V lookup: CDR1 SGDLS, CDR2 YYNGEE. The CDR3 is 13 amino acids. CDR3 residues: CASSVGGPGVQYF. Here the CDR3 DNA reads TGTGCCAGCAGCGTCGGGGGGCCTGGCGTGCAGTACTTC.

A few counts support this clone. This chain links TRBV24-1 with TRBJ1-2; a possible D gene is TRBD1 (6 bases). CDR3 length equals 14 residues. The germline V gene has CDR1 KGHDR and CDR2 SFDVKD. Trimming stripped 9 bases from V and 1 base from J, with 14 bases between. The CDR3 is CATGAGDLNYGYTF. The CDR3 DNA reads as TGTGCCACCGGGGCAGGGGACCTTAACTATGGCTACACCTTC.

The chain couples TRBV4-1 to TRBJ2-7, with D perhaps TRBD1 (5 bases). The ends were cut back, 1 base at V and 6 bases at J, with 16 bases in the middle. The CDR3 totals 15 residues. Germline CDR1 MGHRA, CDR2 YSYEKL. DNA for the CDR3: TGCGCCAGCAGCCAAGTCTCCCAGGGTAATTTCGAGCAGTACTTC. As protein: CASSQVSQGNFEQYF.

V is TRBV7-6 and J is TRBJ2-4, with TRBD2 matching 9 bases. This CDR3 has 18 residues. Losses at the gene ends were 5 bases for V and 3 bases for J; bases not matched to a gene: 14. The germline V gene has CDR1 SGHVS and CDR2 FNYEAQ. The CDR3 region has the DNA TGTGCCAGCAGCCCGGGGCCCTCTAGCGGGAATTACAAAAACATTCAGTACTTC. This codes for CASSPGPSSGNYKNIQYF.

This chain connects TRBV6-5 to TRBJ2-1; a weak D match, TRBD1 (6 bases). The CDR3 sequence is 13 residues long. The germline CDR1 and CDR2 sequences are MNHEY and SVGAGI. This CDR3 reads CGSWGQVYNEQFF. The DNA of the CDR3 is TGTGGCAGTTGGGGGCAGGTATACAATGAGCAGTTCTTC.

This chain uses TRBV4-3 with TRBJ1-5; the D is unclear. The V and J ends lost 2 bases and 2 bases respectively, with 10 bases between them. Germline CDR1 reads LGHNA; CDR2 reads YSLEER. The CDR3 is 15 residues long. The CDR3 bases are TGCGCCAGCAGCCAACTATTAGCGGGCAATCAGCCCCAGCATTTT. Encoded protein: CASSQLLAGNQPQHF.

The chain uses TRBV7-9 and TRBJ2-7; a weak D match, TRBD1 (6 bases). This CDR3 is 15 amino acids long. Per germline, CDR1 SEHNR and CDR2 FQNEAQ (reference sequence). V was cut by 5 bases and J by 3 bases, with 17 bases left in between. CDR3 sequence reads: CASSPSLGGFYEQYF. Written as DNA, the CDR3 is TGTGCCAGCAGCCCTTCCCTAGGGGGATTCTACGAGCAGTACTTC.

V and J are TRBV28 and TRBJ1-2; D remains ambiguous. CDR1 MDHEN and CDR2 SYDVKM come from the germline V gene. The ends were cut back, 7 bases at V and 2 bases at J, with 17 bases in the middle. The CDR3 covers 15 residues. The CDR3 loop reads CASKVGGIENYGYTF. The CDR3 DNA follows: TGTGCCAGCAAGGTAGGAGGGATCGAGAACTATGGCTACACCTTC.

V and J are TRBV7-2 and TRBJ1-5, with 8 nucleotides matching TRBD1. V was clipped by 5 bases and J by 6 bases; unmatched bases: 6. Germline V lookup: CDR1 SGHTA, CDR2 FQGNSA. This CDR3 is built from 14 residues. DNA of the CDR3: TGTGCCAGCAGCAGACAGGGGAACGGTCAGCCCCAGCATTTT. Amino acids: CASSRQGNGQPQHF.

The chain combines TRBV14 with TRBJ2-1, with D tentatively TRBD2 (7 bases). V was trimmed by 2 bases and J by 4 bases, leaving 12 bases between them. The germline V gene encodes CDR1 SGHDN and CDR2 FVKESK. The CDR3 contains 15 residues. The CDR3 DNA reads TGTGCCAGCAGCCAAATGGGGGGGGCTTACAATGAGCAGTTCTTC. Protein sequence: CASSQMGGAYNEQFF.

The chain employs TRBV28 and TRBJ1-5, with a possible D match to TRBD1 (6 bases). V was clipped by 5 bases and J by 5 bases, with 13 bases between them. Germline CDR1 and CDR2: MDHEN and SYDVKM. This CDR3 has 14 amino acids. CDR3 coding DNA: TGTGCCAGCAGTAAGGACAGCCCCGATCAGCCCCAGCATTTT. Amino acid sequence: CASSKDSPDQPQHF.

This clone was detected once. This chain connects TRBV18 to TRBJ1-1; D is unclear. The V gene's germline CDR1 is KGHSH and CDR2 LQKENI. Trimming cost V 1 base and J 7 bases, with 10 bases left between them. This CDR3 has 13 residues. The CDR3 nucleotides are TGTGCCAGCTCACCACGTGGGCCTATTGAAGCTTTCTTT. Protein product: CASSPRGPIEAFF.

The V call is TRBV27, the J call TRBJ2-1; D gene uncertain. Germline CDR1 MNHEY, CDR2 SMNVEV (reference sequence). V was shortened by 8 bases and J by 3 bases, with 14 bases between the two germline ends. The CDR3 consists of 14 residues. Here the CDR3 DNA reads TGTGCCAGCTCAGTCCGACTCCGCTACAATGAGCAGTTCTTC. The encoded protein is CASSVRLRYNEQFF.

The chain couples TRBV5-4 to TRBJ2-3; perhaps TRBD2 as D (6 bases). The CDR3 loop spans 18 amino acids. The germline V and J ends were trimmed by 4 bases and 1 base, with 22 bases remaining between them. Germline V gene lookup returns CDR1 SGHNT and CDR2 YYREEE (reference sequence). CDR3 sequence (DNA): TGTGCCAGCAGCCCGCCGGGACTCTTGGGGATGGGCACAGATACGCAGTATTTT. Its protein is CASSPPGLLGMGTDTQYF. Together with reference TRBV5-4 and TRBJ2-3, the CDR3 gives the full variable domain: ETGVTQSPTHLIKTRGQQVTLRCSSQSGHNTVSWYQQALGQGPQFIFQYYREEENGRGNFPPRFSGLQFPNYSSELNVNALELDDSALYLCASSPPGLLGMGTDTQYFGPGTRLTVL.